In its sample, the clone carrying this T cell receptor (beta chain) was seen a few times. Its antigen is unknown. Anti-CD3/anti-CD28 beads served as a nonspecific positive control stimulus. CD4+ T cells upregulating both CD40 ligand and CD69 were sorted as responding cells. These data come from a study of persistence of HIV-infected CD4 T cells. This CDR3 is 14 amino acids long. V gave up 5 bases and J gave up 4 bases, with 12 bases separating them. Germline V lookup: CDR1 SNHLY, CDR2 FYNNEI. Notes on the study in general: Degenerate expanded CDR3beta sequences were enriched among CMV- and Gag-responding cells.

The immunoSEQ assay was version 4, run in survey mode. Profiling relied on immunoSEQ multiplex PCR, and the TCRdb table lists in-frame clones only, not all of them. This table has some 50,000 clones, about nine tenths appearing once. V usage is TRBV2 and J usage is TRBJ1-5, with D perhaps TRBD1 (6 bases). This specimen was CD4+ T cells sorted from PBMCs after roughly 18-hour stimulation, taken from a patient who received antiretroviral therapy. The receptor was derived from an adult woman with HIV who was CMV-seropositive. CDR3 nucleotides: TGTGCCAGCAGTTATTCGCAGGGGAATCAGCCCCAGCATTTT. The encoded protein is CASSYSQGNQPQHF.